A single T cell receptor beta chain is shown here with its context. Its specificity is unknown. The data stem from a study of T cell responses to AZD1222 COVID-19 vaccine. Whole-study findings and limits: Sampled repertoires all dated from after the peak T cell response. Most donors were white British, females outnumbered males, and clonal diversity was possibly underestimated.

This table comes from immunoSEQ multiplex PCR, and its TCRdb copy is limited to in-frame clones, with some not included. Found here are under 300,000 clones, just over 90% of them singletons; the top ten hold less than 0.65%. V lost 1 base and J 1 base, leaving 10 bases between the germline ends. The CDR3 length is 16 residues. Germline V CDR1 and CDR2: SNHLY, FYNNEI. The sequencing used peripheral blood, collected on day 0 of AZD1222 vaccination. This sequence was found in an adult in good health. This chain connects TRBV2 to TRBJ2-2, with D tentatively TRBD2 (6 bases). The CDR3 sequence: CASSEGGTQNTGELFF. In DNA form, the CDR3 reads TGTGCCAGCAGTGAAGGCGGGACTCAGAACACCGGGGAGCTGTTTTTT.